This is a list of T cell receptor beta chains from one sample in a study of vaccination effects on CD4 cells after COVID-19. The table came from immunoSEQ multiplex PCR; TCRdb's copy has only in-frame clones and leaves some out. The sample has approximately 22,000 clones, around 70% seen once. These receptors lack a known antigen. The sample was CD4+ T cells from PBMCs cultured with HCoV-229E spike peptides, taken before COVID-19 vaccination. These receptors were taken from a human donor who received a COVID-19 vaccine. Each CDR3 is given with its conserved first and last residue. D genes are given only for firm matches. Not all rows give a size; the values are once, few, many and, for expanded clones, a class.

TRBJ2-1 TRBV3-1/TRBV3-2 NA NA 15 CASSPRDGPYNEQFF TGTGCCAGCAGCCCCAGGGACGGTCCCTACAATGAGCAGTTCTTC
TRBJ2-2 TRBV5-4 NA NA 15 CASSSRAGRDMELFF TGTGCCAGCAGCTCAAGGGCGGGGAGGGACATGGAGCTGTTTTTT
TRBJ2-1 TRBV11-3 once NA 18 CASSLDQGGTGTTNEQFF TGTGCCAGCAGCTTAGATCAGGGAGGGACAGGTACCACCAATGAGCAGTTCTTC
TRBJ2-3 TRBV7-9 NA NA 16 CASSPRKYYNTDTQYF TGTGCCAGCAGCCCAAGGAAATATTACAACACAGATACGCAGTATTTT
TRBJ2-4 TRBV3-1/TRBV3-2 NA TRBD2 17 CASSATSAYLAKNIQYF TGTGCCAGCAGCGCGACTAGCGCATATCTAGCCAAAAACATTCAGTACTTC
TRBJ2-3 TRBV6-4 once NA 13 CASSAGGGDTQYF TGTGCCAGCAGCGCCGGCGGAGGGGATACGCAGTATTTT
TRBJ2-3 TRBV24-1 NA TRBD2 16 CATSEVGGGPTDTQYF TGTGCCACCAGTGAAGTAGGCGGGGGGCCCACAGATACGCAGTATTTT
TRBJ2-6 TRBV7-8 NA NA 17 CASSLARAGSGANVLTF TGTGCCAGCAGCTTAGCGAGGGCAGGCTCTGGGGCCAACGTCCTGACTTTC
TRBJ2-2 TRBV9 NA TRBD2 14 CASSVGLATGELFF TGTGCCAGCAGCGTGGGACTAGCGACCGGGGAGCTGTTTTTT
TRBJ2-7 TRBV3-1/TRBV3-2 few TRBD1 14 CASSFTRGHSEQYF TGTGCCAGCAGCTTCACCAGGGGGCACTCCGAGCAGTACTTC
TRBJ2-7 TRBV6-5 NA NA 14 CASMAGLFSYEQYF TGTGCCAGCATGGCGGGCCTATTCTCCTACGAGCAGTACTTC
TRBJ2-7 TRBV6-5 NA TRBD1 13 CASRGQGSYEQYF TGTGCCAGCAGGGGACAGGGATCCTACGAGCAGTACTTC
TRBJ2-3 TRBV11-3 NA TRBD1 16 CASSLAYRGSTDTQYF TGTGCCAGCAGCTTAGCGTACAGGGGCAGCACAGATACGCAGTATTTT
TRBJ2-7 TRBV5-6 NA TRBD2 16 CASSEYSGRAAYEQYF TGTGCCAGCAGCGAATATAGCGGGAGGGCCGCCTACGAGCAGTACTTC
TRBJ2-7 TRBV20-1 NA TRBD2 11 CSAVSGYEQYF TGCAGTGCTGTTAGCGGGTACGAGCAGTACTTC
TRBJ2-7 TRBV15 once TRBD2 16 CATSRDQMGRGYEQYF TGTGCCACCAGCAGAGATCAGATGGGGAGGGGTTACGAGCAGTACTTC
TRBJ2-2 TRBV2 NA NA 16 CASGRGDSLVNWELFF TGTGCCAGCGGGAGGGGGGACAGCCTAGTGAATTGGGAGCTGTTTTTT
TRBJ1-3 TRBV18 NA NA 19 CASSLMAILRDTAPNTIYF TGTGCCAGCTCACTAATGGCTATTTTACGGGACACCGCCCCTAACACCATATATTTT
TRBJ2-2 TRBV7-2 once NA 17 CASSSKWGMGNTGELFF TGTGCCAGCAGCTCAAAATGGGGGATGGGGAACACCGGGGAGCTGTTTTTT
TRBJ2-5 TRBV6-6 NA NA 16 CASSYFGQGGQETQYF TGTGCCAGCAGTTATTTTGGCCAGGGGGGTCAAGAGACCCAGTACTTC
TRBJ2-2 TRBV2 NA TRBD1 18 CASSDNGPGTVNTGELFF TGTGCCAGCAGTGATAATGGCCCCGGGACAGTAAACACCGGGGAGCTGTTTTTT
TRBJ2-5 TRBV2 NA TRBD1 14 CASSESHRGETQYF TGTGCCAGCAGTGAATCCCACAGGGGCGAGACCCAGTACTTC
TRBJ2-5 TRBV6-1 NA NA 16 CASSENSASTQETQYF TGTGCCAGCAGTGAGAACTCGGCCAGCACTCAAGAGACCCAGTACTTC
TRBJ2-7 TRBV11-2 NA NA 11 CASSSGYEQYF TGTGCCAGCAGCTCGGGCTACGAGCAGTACTTC
TRBJ2-5 TRBV7-2 NA TRBD2 15 CASSLQTSGSETQYF TGTGCCAGCAGCCTCCAGACTAGCGGGAGTGAGACCCAGTACTTC
TRBJ2-7 TRBV5-4 large NA 12 CASSFLTYEQYF TGTGCCAGCAGCTTCCTCACCTACGAGCAGTACTTC
TRBJ2-1 TRBV20-1 NA NA 11 CSARFDNEQFF TGCAGTGCTAGATTTGACAATGAGCAGTTCTTC
TRBJ1-1 TRBV2 once NA 16 CASRAPGGGYGTEAFF TGTGCCAGCAGGGCCCCAGGAGGGGGATACGGCACTGAAGCTTTCTTT
TRBJ2-5 TRBV29-1 NA NA 13 CSVDRHVGETQYF TGCAGCGTTGACAGGCACGTAGGGGAGACCCAGTACTTC
TRBJ1-2 TRBV7-2 NA NA 13 CASTTGTGYGYTF TGTGCCAGCACCACAGGGACGGGGTATGGCTACACCTTC
TRBJ2-3 TRBV5-1 few NA 16 CASSLGRPGDTDTQYF TGCGCCAGCAGCTTGGGCAGGCCTGGAGACACAGATACGCAGTATTTT
TRBJ1-5 TRBV2 NA NA 13 CASSVGFDQPQHF TGTGCCAGCAGTGTCGGATTCGATCAGCCCCAGCATTTT
TRBJ2-5 TRBV3-1/TRBV3-2 NA TRBD1 15 CASSQYVRGQETQYF TGTGCCAGCAGCCAGTATGTCAGGGGGCAAGAGACCCAGTACTTC
TRBJ2-3 TRBV5-1 NA NA 14 CASSQLAVADTQYF TGCGCCAGCAGCCAACTGGCGGTGGCAGATACGCAGTATTTT
TRBJ2-6 TRBV5-1 NA NA 16 CASSLGASSGANVLTF TGCGCCAGCAGCTTGGGGGCGAGTTCTGGGGCCAACGTCCTGACTTTC
TRBJ2-2 TRBV2 NA TRBD1 15 CASQLGTGSTGELFF TGTGCCAGCCAACTCGGGACAGGAAGTACCGGGGAGCTGTTTTTT
TRBJ2-2 TRBV19 NA NA 13 CASSIWGLGELFF TGTGCCAGTAGTATATGGGGGCTCGGGGAGCTGTTTTTT
TRBJ1-2 TRBV20-1 NA NA 11 CSAAPLYGYTF TGCAGTGCGGCCCCCCTCTATGGCTACACCTTC
TRBJ2-1 TRBV25-1 NA NA 16 CASSDSTHRTYNEQFF TGTGCCAGCAGTGATTCTACCCACCGAACCTACAATGAGCAGTTCTTC
TRBJ2-2 TRBV7-7 few NA 16 CASSLGRTIHTGELFF TGTGCCAGCAGCTTAGGCAGGACTATACACACCGGGGAGCTGTTTTTT
TRBJ1-1 TRBV9 NA TRBD1 14 CASSVEARGREAFF TGTGCCAGCAGCGTAGAGGCCAGGGGGCGAGAAGCTTTCTTT
TRBJ1-2 TRBV24-1 few TRBD1 15 CATSDGLQGRGGYTF TGTGCCACCAGTGATGGATTACAGGGGAGGGGAGGCTACACCTTC
TRBJ1-1 TRBV27 NA TRBD1 14 CASTSGTGNTEAFF TGTGCCAGCACCTCCGGGACAGGTAACACTGAAGCTTTCTTT
TRBJ1-2 TRBV5-4 NA NA 13 CASSARPTYGYTF TGTGCCAGCAGCGCCCGACCGACCTATGGCTACACCTTC
TRBJ2-2 TRBV7-9 NA TRBD2 17 CASSLAPSGGHTGELFF TGTGCCAGCAGCTTAGCGCCGAGCGGGGGCCACACCGGGGAGCTGTTTTTT
TRBJ1-6 TRBV9 NA NA 16 CASSVAAGEQNSPLHF TGTGCCAGCAGCGTCGCGGCAGGGGAACAGAATTCACCCCTCCACTTT
TRBJ1-2 TRBV7-2 NA NA 15 CASSLAPGANYGYTF TGTGCCAGCAGCTTAGCTCCGGGGGCTAACTATGGCTACACCTTC
TRBJ1-5 TRBV12-3/TRBV12-4 few TRBD1 12 CASRTGSQPQHF TGTGCCAGCAGGACAGGGTCTCAGCCCCAGCATTTT
TRBJ2-7 TRBV29-1 NA NA 11 CSVKGDYEQYF TGCAGCGTTAAAGGGGACTACGAGCAGTACTTC
TRBJ1-1 TRBV27 NA TRBD1 12 CASRPQGAIAFF TGTGCCAGCAGGCCCCAGGGGGCGATTGCTTTCTTT
TRBJ2-7 TRBV29-1 NA NA 14 CSVEAEGMKGEQYF TGCAGCGTTGAAGCCGAAGGGATGAAGGGCGAGCAGTACTTC
TRBJ2-3 TRBV24-1 NA TRBD2 14 CATTRGVAPDTQYF TGTGCCACCACCCGGGGGGTAGCTCCAGATACGCAGTATTTT
TRBJ1-3 TRBV10-3 NA TRBD1 17 CAIRSTGGDISGNTIYF TGTGCCATCAGATCGACAGGGGGCGATATCTCTGGAAACACCATATATTTT